The rows below give T cell receptor beta chains drawn from one sample of a study of blood T cell repertoires in COVID-19. Using immunoSEQ multiplex PCR, the repertoire was profiled, and TCRdb retains in-frame clones only, with some absent. The sample holds some 150,000 clones; roughly 80% are singletons and the top ten take 3.5% to 5%. The sequencing input was PBMCs or T cells enriched from blood (not recorded which). The receptors originated from a woman aged 45-65 years who had recovered from COVID-19. The CDR3 runs from the conserved cysteine through the conserved F or W. A D gene is named only where the DNA matches it firmly. Some rows mark clone size as missing; the rest say once, few, many or name a class of expanded clone.

-	-	TRBV11-2	TRBJ1-3	CASSHTTNGNTIYF	TGTGCCAGCAGCCATACGACTAATGGAAACACCATATATTTT
-	few	TRBV18	TRBJ2-1	CATRFAGNEQFF	TGTGCCACCAGATTTGCGGGGAATGAGCAGTTCTTC
-	-	TRBV5-5	TRBJ1-2	CASSLANTLNYGYTF	TGTGCCAGCAGCTTGGCCAATACTTTGAACTATGGCTACACCTTC
TRBD2	-	TRBV4-1	TRBJ2-1	CASSPILGRDNEQFF	TGCGCCAGCAGCCCGATTTTGGGGAGGGACAATGAGCAGTTCTTC
TRBD1	once	TRBV27	TRBJ1-1	CASSLSPDRGSGTEAFF	TGTGCCAGCAGTTTATCGCCGGACAGGGGTTCCGGGACTGAAGCTTTCTTT
-	once	TRBV28	TRBJ1-1	CASSLDNRGSTEAFF	TGTGCCAGCAGTTTAGATAACAGAGGGAGCACTGAAGCTTTCTTT
TRBD2	-	TRBV27	TRBJ2-1	CASSLGPSGGLYNEQFF	TGTGCCAGCAGTTTAGGACCTAGCGGGGGTCTATACAATGAGCAGTTCTTC
TRBD2	-	TRBV5-4	TRBJ2-1	CASRPFGLAGSRNEQFF	TGTGCCAGCAGACCTTTCGGACTAGCGGGAAGTCGTAATGAGCAGTTCTTC
-	-	TRBV5-1	TRBJ1-4	CASSSVSTNEKLFF	TGCGCCAGCAGCTCGGTCTCAACTAATGAAAAACTGTTTTTT
-	-	TRBV14	TRBJ2-1	CASSPRALINEQFF	TGTGCCAGCAGCCCCAGGGCCTTGATCAATGAGCAGTTCTTC
-	-	TRBV18	TRBJ1-3	CASSESAGVGNTIYF	TGTGCCAGCTCGGAATCCGCGGGGGTCGGAAACACCATATATTTT
TRBD1	few	TRBV3-1/TRBV3-2	TRBJ1-3	CASSLGTGKGNTIYF	TGTGCCAGCAGCCTTGGGACAGGGAAAGGAAACACCATATATTTT
-	-	TRBV7-2	TRBJ1-1	CASSFRGRGLQAFF	TGTGCCAGCAGCTTTAGGGGCCGCGGTCTTCAAGCTTTCTTT
-	-	TRBV12-5	TRBJ1-5	CASGLDWQPQHF	TGTGCTAGTGGCCTTGACTGGCAGCCCCAGCATTTT
TRBD2	-	TRBV2	TRBJ2-1	CASRGLAGVNNEQFF	TGTGCCAGCAGGGGACTAGCGGGAGTGAATAATGAGCAGTTCTTC
-	-	TRBV7-9	TRBJ1-4	CASSSTLTRGGRGEKLFF	TGTGCCAGCAGCTCCACTCTCACTAGGGGAGGAAGGGGTGAAAAACTGTTTTTT
-	-	TRBV24-1	TRBJ1-1	CATRASENTEAFF	TGTGCCACCAGAGCGTCGGAGAACACTGAAGCTTTCTTT
-	-	TRBV6-5	TRBJ2-2	CASSYGQPEDTGELFF	TGTGCCAGCAGTTACGGACAGCCCGAGGACACCGGGGAGCTGTTTTTT
-	once	TRBV7-9	TRBJ1-2	CASAGRNYGYTF	TGTGCCAGCGCGGGCAGAAACTATGGCTACACCTTC
TRBD1	-	TRBV25-1	TRBJ1-1	CASSDRGQGLNTEAFF	TGTGCCAGCAGTGATAGGGGACAGGGGTTGAACACTGAAGCTTTCTTT
-	few	TRBV28	TRBJ2-6	CASRGTFGSGANVLTF	TGTGCCAGCAGAGGGACATTCGGATCTGGGGCCAACGTCCTGACTTTC
-	-	TRBV2	TRBJ1-4	CASERQLGATNEKLFF	TGTGCCAGCGAAAGACAGCTAGGGGCAACTAATGAAAAACTGTTTTTT
TRBD1	many	TRBV5-8	TRBJ1-5	CASSSTGQGFNQPQHF	TGTGCCAGCAGCTCGACCGGACAGGGCTTCAATCAGCCCCAGCATTTT
TRBD1	-	TRBV18	TRBJ2-4	CASSPIQAPGGIQYF	TGTGCCAGCTCACCTATTCAGGCCCCAGGGGGCATTCAGTACTTC
-	once	TRBV19	TRBJ1-3	CASSIGPDSGNTIYF	TGTGCCAGTAGTATTGGGCCGGACTCTGGAAACACCATATATTTT
-	-	TRBV5-6	TRBJ2-3	CASSLAEGTQYF	TGTGCCAGCAGCTTGGCAGAGGGAACGCAGTATTTT
TRBD1	-	TRBV27	TRBJ1-6	CASSRMDREYSPLHF	TGTGCCAGCAGCAGGATGGACAGGGAATATTCACCCCTCCACTTT
-	-	TRBV18	TRBJ1-4	CASSPLDIHNPPLMEKLFF	TGTGCCAGCTCACCCTTGGACATACATAATCCCCCTTTGATGGAAAAACTGTTTTTT
TRBD1	-	TRBV4-1	TRBJ2-2	CASSQVGTGGSGELFF	TGCGCCAGCAGCCAAGTTGGGACAGGTGGTTCGGGGGAGCTGTTTTTT
-	-	TRBV30	TRBJ1-6	CAWSVHRTGLNSPLHF	TGTGCCTGGAGTGTACACAGGACGGGCCTAAATTCACCCCTCCACTTT
TRBD2	-	TRBV5-1	TRBJ2-1	CASSFPSGYNEQFF	TGCGCCAGCAGCTTTCCTAGCGGGTACAATGAGCAGTTCTTC
TRBD2	-	TRBV7-2	TRBJ2-1	CASRPGGGYNEQFF	TGTGCCAGCAGACCCGGGGGGGGCTACAATGAGCAGTTCTTC
-	-	TRBV18	TRBJ2-6	CASSTGTQTSGANVLTF	TGTGCCAGCTCTACCGGGACTCAAACCTCTGGGGCCAACGTCCTGACTTTC
-	-	TRBV12-3/TRBV12-4	TRBJ1-2	CASSLGEGLGYTF	TGTGCCAGCAGTTTAGGGGAGGGTTTGGGCTACACCTTC